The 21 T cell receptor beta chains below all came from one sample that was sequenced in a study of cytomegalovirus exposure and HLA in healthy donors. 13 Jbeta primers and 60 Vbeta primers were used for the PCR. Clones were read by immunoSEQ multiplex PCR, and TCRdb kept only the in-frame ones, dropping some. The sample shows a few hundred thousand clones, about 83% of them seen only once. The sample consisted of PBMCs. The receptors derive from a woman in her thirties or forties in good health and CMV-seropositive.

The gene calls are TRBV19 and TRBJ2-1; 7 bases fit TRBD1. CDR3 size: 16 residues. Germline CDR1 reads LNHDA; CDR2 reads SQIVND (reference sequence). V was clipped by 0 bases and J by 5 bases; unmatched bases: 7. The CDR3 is CASSIEKGAYHNEQFF. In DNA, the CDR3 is TGTGCCAGTAGTATAGAAAAGGGGGCGTATCACAATGAGCAGTTCTTC.

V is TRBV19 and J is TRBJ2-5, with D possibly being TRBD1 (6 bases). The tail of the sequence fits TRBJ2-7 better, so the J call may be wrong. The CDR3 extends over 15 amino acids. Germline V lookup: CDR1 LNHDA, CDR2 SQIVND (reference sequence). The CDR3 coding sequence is TGTGCCAGTAGTGCTCCGGGACAACGAGGCTACGAGCAGTACTTC. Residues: CASSAPGQRGYEQYF.

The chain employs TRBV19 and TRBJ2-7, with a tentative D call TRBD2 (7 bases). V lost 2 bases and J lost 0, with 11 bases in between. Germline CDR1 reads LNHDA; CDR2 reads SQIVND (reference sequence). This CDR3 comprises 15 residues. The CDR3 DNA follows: TGTGCCAGTAGTATATGGGAGGGACACTCCTACGAGCAGTACTTC. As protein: CASSIWEGHSYEQYF.

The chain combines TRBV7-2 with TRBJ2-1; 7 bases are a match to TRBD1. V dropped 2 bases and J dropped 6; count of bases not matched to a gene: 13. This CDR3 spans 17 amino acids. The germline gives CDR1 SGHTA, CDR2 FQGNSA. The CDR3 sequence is CASSLSVGGVLGNEQFF. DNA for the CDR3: TGTGCCAGCAGCTTATCCGTAGGGGGCGTGTTGGGCAATGAGCAGTTCTTC.

CDR3 in amino acids: CASARTTAYEQYF. The CDR3 DNA follows: TGTGCCAGCGCGCGGACTACCGCCTACGAGCAGTACTTC. The V and J genes are TRBV19 and TRBJ2-7; D may be TRBD2 (6 bases). The CDR3 sequence is 13 residues long. Germline CDR1 is LNHDA and CDR2 is SQIVND (reference sequence). V lost 9 bases, J lost 2 bases, and 14 bases lay in between.

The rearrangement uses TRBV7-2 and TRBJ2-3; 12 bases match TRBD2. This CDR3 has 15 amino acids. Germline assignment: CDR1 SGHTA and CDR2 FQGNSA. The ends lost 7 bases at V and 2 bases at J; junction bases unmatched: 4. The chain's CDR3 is CASTRTSGTTDTQYF. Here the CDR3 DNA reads TGTGCCAGCACTAGGACTAGCGGGACCACAGATACGCAGTATTTT.

In DNA, the CDR3 is TGTGCCAGCAGCTTAGGTGCCGGGAGGGCCTACGAGCAGTACTTC. Its protein product is CASSLGAGRAYEQYF. The chain recombines TRBV11-2 with TRBJ2-7; 8 bases map to TRBD2. Germline CDR1 is SGHAT and CDR2 is FQNNGV. Losses at the gene ends were 1 base for V and 2 bases for J; bases not matched to a gene: 4. This CDR3 region has 15 residues. Full variable domain (missing parts from reference TRBV11-2 and TRBJ2-7): EAGVAQSPRYKIIEKRQSVAFWCNPISGHATLYWYQQILGQGPKLLIQFQNNGVVDDSQLPKDRFSAERLKGVDSTLKIQPAKLEDSAVYLCASSLGAGRAYEQYFGPGTRLTVT.

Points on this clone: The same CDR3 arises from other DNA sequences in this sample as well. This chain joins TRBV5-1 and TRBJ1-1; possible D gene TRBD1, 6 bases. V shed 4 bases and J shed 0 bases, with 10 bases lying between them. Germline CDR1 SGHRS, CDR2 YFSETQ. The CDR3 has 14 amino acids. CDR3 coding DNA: TGCGCCAGCAGCCTCGGACAGATGAACACTGAAGCTTTCTTT. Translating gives CASSLGQMNTEAFF.

In nucleotides, the CDR3 is TGTGCCAGCAGCCCGGGACAGCCTCCGAGGGGCTATGGCTACACCTTC. Residues: CASSPGQPPRGYGYTF. The chain is built from TRBV27 and TRBJ1-2, with TRBD1 matching 7 bases. V gave up 6 bases and J gave up 4 bases; unmatched junction bases: 14. CDR1 and CDR2 from the germline V gene are MNHEY and SMNVEV (reference sequence). CDR3 length equals 16 residues.

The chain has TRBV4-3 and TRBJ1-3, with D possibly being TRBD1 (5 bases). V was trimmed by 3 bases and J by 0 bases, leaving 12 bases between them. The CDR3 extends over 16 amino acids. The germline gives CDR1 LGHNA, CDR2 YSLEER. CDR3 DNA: TGCGCCAGCAGCCACAGACAGAGCACCTCTGGAAACACCATATATTTT. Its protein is CASSHRQSTSGNTIYF.

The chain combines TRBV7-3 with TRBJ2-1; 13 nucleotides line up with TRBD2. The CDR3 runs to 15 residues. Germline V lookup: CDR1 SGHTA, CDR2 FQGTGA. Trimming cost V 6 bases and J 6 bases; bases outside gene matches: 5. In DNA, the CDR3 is TGTGCCAGCAGTCGACTAGCGGGAGGCCCCAATGAGCAGTTCTTC. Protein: CASSRLAGGPNEQFF.

CDR3 sequence reads: CAISADKDSTNYGYTF. In DNA, the CDR3 is TGTGCCATCAGTGCGGACAAAGATTCGACTAACTATGGCTACACCTTC. This chain uses TRBV10-3 with TRBJ1-2; tentatively, D is TRBD1 (5 bases). The CDR3 extends over 16 amino acids. The germline gives CDR1 ENHRY, CDR2 SYGVKD. Trimming pared 4 bases from V and 0 bases from J, leaving 15 bases between.

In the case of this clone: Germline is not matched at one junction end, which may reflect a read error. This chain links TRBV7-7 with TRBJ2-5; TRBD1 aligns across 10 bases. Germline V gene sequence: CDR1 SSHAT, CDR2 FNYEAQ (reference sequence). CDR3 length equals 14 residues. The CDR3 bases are TGTGCTAGCAGCTCAGGACAGGGGGTGGAGACCCAGTACTTC. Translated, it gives CASSSGQGVETQYF.

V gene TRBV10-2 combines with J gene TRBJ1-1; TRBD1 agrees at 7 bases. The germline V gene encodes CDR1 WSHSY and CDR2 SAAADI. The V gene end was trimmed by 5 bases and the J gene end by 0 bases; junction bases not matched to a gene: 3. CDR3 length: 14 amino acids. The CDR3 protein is CASSPTGVNTEAFF. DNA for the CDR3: TGCGCCAGCAGTCCTACAGGGGTGAACACTGAAGCTTTCTTT.

CDR3 in DNA: TGTGCCAGCAACCGGACTAGCGGGAGGGAGCAGTTCTTC. This codes for CASNRTSGREQFF. The chain combines TRBV11-3 with TRBJ2-1; TRBD2 aligns across 14 bases. V gave up 7 bases and J gave up 10 bases; unmatched junction bases: 3. The CDR3 sequence is 13 residues long. Germline V gives CDR1 SGHNT, CDR2 YENEEA.

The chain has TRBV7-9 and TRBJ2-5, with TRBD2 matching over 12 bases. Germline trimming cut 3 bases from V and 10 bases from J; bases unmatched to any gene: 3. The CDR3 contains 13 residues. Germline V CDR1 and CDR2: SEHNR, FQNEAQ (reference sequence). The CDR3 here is CASSFGLAGSQYF. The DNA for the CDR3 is TGTGCCAGCAGCTTCGGACTAGCGGGGAGCCAGTACTTC.

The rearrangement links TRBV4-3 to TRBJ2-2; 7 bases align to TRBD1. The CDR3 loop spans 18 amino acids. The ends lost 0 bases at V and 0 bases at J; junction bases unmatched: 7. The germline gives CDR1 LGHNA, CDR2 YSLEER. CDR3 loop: CASSQDMTGKPNTGELFF. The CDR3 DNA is TGCGCCAGCAGCCAAGATATGACAGGGAAACCGAACACCGGGGAGCTGTTTTTT.

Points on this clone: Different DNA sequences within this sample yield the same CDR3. The CDR3 spells CASSPSGNTDTQYF. CDR3 in DNA: TGTGCCAGCAGTCCTAGCGGGAACACAGATACGCAGTATTTT. The chain combines TRBV7-9 with TRBJ2-3; 9 bases fit TRBD2. Germline lookup yields CDR1 SEHNR and CDR2 FQNEAQ (reference sequence). V was clipped by 6 bases and J by 2 bases; unmatched bases: 3. This CDR3 has 14 amino acids.

Here the CDR3 reads CASTGNTGELFF. The CDR3 DNA follows: TGTGCCAGCACAGGGAACACCGGGGAGCTGTTTTTT. The chain has TRBV6-5 and TRBJ2-2; D is uncertain. CDR1 and CDR2 (germline): MNHEY, SVGAGI. The CDR3 has 12 amino acids. Trimming cost V 7 bases and J 1 base, with 4 bases left between them.

The CDR3 DNA reads TGTGCCAGCAGCTTAGTATCCCCTATGTCTACCACAGATACGCAGTATTTT. It yields the protein CASSLVSPMSTTDTQYF. The chain recombines TRBV11-2 with TRBJ2-3; D unclear. The CDR3 has 17 residues. Germline V gene lookup returns CDR1 SGHAT and CDR2 FQNNGV. The germline V and J ends were trimmed by 1 base and 2 bases, with 16 bases remaining between them.

The CDR3 loop is CASSLGGPGEQYF. The CDR3 DNA reads TGTGCCAGCAGTTTGGGGGGGCCGGGAGAGCAGTACTTC. This chain uses TRBV28 with TRBJ2-7, with D possibly TRBD2 on 7 matching bases. This CDR3 contains 13 residues. V lost 3 bases and J 7 bases, leaving 13 bases between the germline ends. The germline V gene encodes CDR1 MDHEN and CDR2 SYDVKM.